The 29 T cell receptor beta chains in this list originate from one sample, sequenced in a study of beta chain features in type 1 diabetes. No cognate antigen is known for these TCRs. Reverse transcription of all isolated RNA meant that expressed TCRB transcripts were sequenced. Method: immunoSEQ multiplex PCR; TCRdb's copy keeps in-frame clones and lacks some. This repertoire shows around 710,000 clones, around 12% found once; its top ten account for around 0.12%. Notes on the study in general: Across all four CD4+ subsets, people with type 1 diabetes showed modestly shorter TCRB CDR3s.

Sequencing input: naive CD4+ T cells from blood. Every receptor here comes from a man younger than 40 with type 1 diabetes.

This clone was detected only a few times. The chain couples TRBV9 to TRBJ1-4; D unclear. The CDR3 is 15 amino acids. V was trimmed by 4 bases and J by 0 bases, leaving 10 bases between them. Germline CDR1 reads SGDLS; CDR2 reads YYNGEE. For the CDR3, the DNA is TGTGCCAGCAGCCTTGGGATCCCAACTAATGAAAAACTGTTTTTT. Protein sequence: CASSLGIPTNEKLFF. Together with reference TRBV9 and TRBJ1-4, the CDR3 gives the full variable domain: DSGVTQTPKHLITATGQRVTLRCSPRSGDLSVYWYQQSLDQGLQFLIQYYNGEERAKGNILERFSAQQFPDLHSELNLSSLELGDSALYFCASSLGIPTNEKLFFGSGTQLSVL.

This clone was detected only a few times. The chain employs TRBV25-1 and TRBJ2-5; D possibly matches TRBD1 or TRBD2 (5 bases each). Looked up from germline, CDR1 is MGHDK and CDR2 is SYGVNS. The CDR3 contains 14 residues. Trimming took off 6 bases at V and 2 bases at J, with 13 bases between the two ends. The CDR3 loop is CASSGTVVQETQYF. For the CDR3, the DNA is TGTGCCAGCAGCGGGACGGTGGTACAAGAGACCCAGTACTTC.

This chain joins TRBV18 and TRBJ2-1, with TRBD2 matching over 8 bases. The CDR3 has 15 amino acids. With V trimmed by 3 bases and J by 8 bases, 9 bases remained unmatched. Germline V CDR1 and CDR2: KGHSH, LQKENI. This CDR3 is CASSPPGLEGHEQFF. CDR3 DNA sequence: TGTGCCAGCTCACCGCCGGGACTAGAGGGCCATGAGCAGTTCTTC.

The table lists this clone with a few counts. The rearrangement uses TRBV7-2 and TRBJ1-2; D might be TRBD1 (6 bases). Germline values: CDR1 SGHTA, CDR2 FQGNSA. V was clipped by 5 bases and J by 8 bases, with 15 bases between them. CDR3 length: 13 amino acids. CDR3 sequence (DNA): TGTGCCAGCAGCACCGGCACAGGGTTGGGCTACACCTTC. This codes for CASSTGTGLGYTF.

This clone was observed a few times. CDR3 DNA sequence: TGCAGCGTTGAATACCAGGACCGGGGCTACACCTTC. Encoded protein: CSVEYQDRGYTF. This chain joins TRBV29-1 and TRBJ1-2; no firm D call. Germline assignment: CDR1 SQVTM and CDR2 ANQGSEA. The CDR3 is 12 residues long. V lost 2 bases to trimming and J lost 8 bases, with 12 bases between them. Together with reference TRBV29-1 and TRBJ1-2, the CDR3 gives the full variable domain: SAVISQKPSRDICQRGTSLTIQCQVDSQVTMMFWYRQQPGQSLTLIATANQGSEATYESGFVIDKFPISRPNLTFSTLTVSNMSPEDSSIYLCSVEYQDRGYTFGSGTRLTVV.

This clone was recorded a few times. The chain couples TRBV29-1 to TRBJ1-5; weak D call: TRBD1 (5 bases). CDR1 and CDR2 (germline): SQVTM, ANQGSEA. V was cut by 5 bases and J by 0 bases, with 17 bases left in between. CDR3 length: 16 residues. In DNA, the CDR3 is TGCAGCGTTACGATGGGGGAAGGGGATAGCAATCAGCCCCAGCATTTT. Its protein product is CSVTMGEGDSNQPQHF. The variable domain in full, completed from reference TRBV29-1 and TRBJ1-5, reads SAVISQKPSRDICQRGTSLTIQCQVDSQVTMMFWYRQQPGQSLTLIATANQGSEATYESGFVIDKFPISRPNLTFSTLTVSNMSPEDSSIYLCSVTMGEGDSNQPQHFGDGTRLSIL.

This clone was observed a few times. The chain joins TRBV5-4 to TRBJ1-2; 9 positions match TRBD1. This CDR3 has 16 amino acids. Germline loops: CDR1 SGHNT, CDR2 YYREEE (reference sequence). Trimming took 4 bases from V and 1 from J; bases not matched to a gene: 8. The CDR3 is CASSPKGQGLNYGYTF. The CDR3 DNA follows: TGTGCCAGCAGCCCTAAGGGACAGGGCCTTAACTATGGCTACACCTTC.

This clone was observed a handful of times. The sample holds other DNA sequences that translate to the same CDR3. This chain connects TRBV9 to TRBJ1-2, with 7 bases aligning to TRBD1. Per germline, CDR1 SGDLS and CDR2 YYNGEE. The V and J ends lost 0 bases and 4 bases, in that order; junction bases with no gene match: 3. This CDR3 is 14 amino acids long. The CDR3 loop is CASSVGQGSYGYTF. The CDR3 DNA follows: TGTGCCAGCAGCGTAGGACAGGGATCCTATGGCTACACCTTC.

V and J are TRBV7-2 and TRBJ2-1, with TRBD1 matching 8 bases. Germline values: CDR1 SGHTA, CDR2 FQGNSA. There are 14 residues in the CDR3. Germline trimming cut 4 bases from V and 8 bases from J; bases unmatched to any gene: 7. CDR3 residues: CASSSNGQGYEQFF. DNA of the CDR3: TGTGCCAGCAGCTCGAACGGACAGGGCTATGAGCAGTTCTTC.

The table lists this clone with a few counts. The genes are TRBV5-1 and TRBJ2-3; weak D call: TRBD1 (5 bases). This CDR3 is built from 14 residues. CDR1 SGHRS and CDR2 YFSETQ come from the germline V gene. Trimming cost V 0 bases and J 2 bases, with 7 bases left between them. CDR3 in DNA: TGCGCCAGCAGCTTGGAACAGGTCACAGATACGCAGTATTTT. It encodes CASSLEQVTDTQYF.

The chain carries TRBV28 and TRBJ2-1; TRBD2 matches 8 bases. This CDR3 is built from 16 residues. Germline V gives CDR1 MDHEN, CDR2 SYDVKM. V dropped 1 base and J dropped 9; count of bases not matched to a gene: 11. In nucleotides, the CDR3 is TGTGCCAGCAGTTTATCGACTAGCGCCCGGTGGGGTGAGCAGTTCTTC. Translated: CASSLSTSARWGEQFF.

This clone was seen more than once but under ten times. The chain employs TRBV9 and TRBJ2-5; D possibly corresponds to TRBD1 (6 bases). CDR3 length: 14 amino acids. V was trimmed by 6 bases and J by 0 bases, leaving 12 bases between them. Germline CDR1 reads SGDLS; CDR2 reads YYNGEE. CDR3 DNA sequence: TGTGCCAGCACGGTAGGACAGCACCAAGAGACCCAGTACTTC. Its translation is CASTVGQHQETQYF.

The chain links TRBV4-2 to TRBJ2-3, with 7 positions matching TRBD1. The length of the CDR3 is 15 residues. The germline gives CDR1 LGHNA, CDR2 YNFKEQ. The junction had 4 bases not matched to a gene; V was cut back by 0 bases and J by 4 bases. The CDR3 reads CASSQDLQGADTQYF. The CDR3 DNA follows: TGTGCCAGCAGCCAAGATCTGCAGGGGGCAGATACGCAGTATTTT.

This clone was detected only a few times. The CDR3 here is CASSLTTGYNEQFF. The CDR3 bases are TGTGCCAGCAGCTTAACTACAGGATACAATGAGCAGTTCTTC. The chain carries TRBV7-9 and TRBJ2-1; D might be TRBD1 (5 bases). Trimming shortened V by 2 bases and J by 4 bases, and 9 bases separated the two germline ends. Germline V gene lookup returns CDR1 SEHNR and CDR2 FQNEAQ (reference sequence). This CDR3 spans 14 amino acids.

This clone was seen at least ten times. The V and J genes are TRBV2 and TRBJ2-1, with D tentatively TRBD2 (5 bases). The germline V gene encodes CDR1 SNHLY and CDR2 FYNNEI. The length of the CDR3 is 15 residues. V lost 2 bases to trimming and J lost 6 bases, with 14 bases between them. The CDR3 sequence is CASSESPFEGNEQFF. The CDR3 DNA is TGTGCCAGCAGTGAATCCCCGTTTGAGGGCAATGAGCAGTTCTTC.

This clone has only a few counts. This sequence joins TRBV18 and TRBJ1-5; 7 bases map to TRBD1. Germline CDR1 KGHSH, CDR2 LQKENI. The CDR3 has 16 residues. Trimming removed 3 bases from V and 2 bases from J; junction bases left unmatched: 7. The DNA of the CDR3 is TGTGCCAGCTCACCGGTTCCAGGGGGTGGCAATCAGCCCCAGCATTTT. The encoded protein is CASSPVPGGGNQPQHF.

The V gene is TRBV2, the J gene TRBJ1-4; D remains unclear. CDR1 and CDR2 from the germline V gene are SNHLY and FYNNEI. Trimming took 6 bases from V and 4 from J, leaving 15 bases between them. The CDR3 length is 15 residues. This CDR3 is CASSRPPGGNEKLFF. In nucleotides, the CDR3 is TGTGCCAGCAGCCGTCCCCCCGGCGGTAATGAAAAACTGTTTTTT.

The sample holds a few counts of this clone. This chain links TRBV23-1 with TRBJ1-5; D is undetermined. TRBV23-1 is an ORF, and what it does is uncertain. The CDR3 consists of 16 residues. V lost 3 bases to trimming and J lost 7 bases, with 19 bases between them. CDR3 DNA sequence: TGCGCCAGCAGTCAGTCGCTGGACCTAAGCCCCCAGCCCCAGCATTTT. This codes for CASSQSLDLSPQPQHF.

This clone occurred a few times. The chain recombines TRBV7-9 with TRBJ2-3; possibly TRBD1 for D (6 bases). The CDR3 has 12 amino acids. The V gene's germline CDR1 is SEHNR and CDR2 FQNEAQ (reference sequence). V was shortened by 4 bases and J by 8 bases, with 10 bases between the two germline ends. As DNA, the CDR3 is TGTGCCAGCAGCTCCGGGACAAGTACGCAGTATTTT. Protein product: CASSSGTSTQYF. Combining the CDR3 with reference TRBV7-9 and TRBJ2-3 gives the whole variable domain DTGVSQNPRHKITKRGQNVTFRCDPISEHNRLYWYRQTLGQGPEFLTYFQNEAQLEKSRLLSDRFSAERPKGSFSTLEIQRTEQGDSAMYLCASSSGTSTQYFGPGTRLTVL.

This clone was detected only a few times. Other DNA sequences in this specimen translate into the identical CDR3. The chain has TRBV29-1 and TRBJ2-6; D is uncertain. With 6 bases removed from V and 1 base from J, the gap between germline ends came to 7 bases. Germline-derived CDR1 and CDR2 are SQVTM and ANQGSEA. The CDR3 runs 13 residues. The CDR3 sequence: CSVLGSGANVLTF. The CDR3 nucleotides are TGCAGCGTCTTAGGATCTGGGGCCAACGTCCTGACTTTC. Full variable domain (outside the CDR3, taken from reference TRBV29-1 and TRBJ2-6): SAVISQKPSRDICQRGTSLTIQCQVDSQVTMMFWYRQQPGQSLTLIATANQGSEATYESGFVIDKFPISRPNLTFSTLTVSNMSPEDSSIYLCSVLGSGANVLTFGAGSRLTVL.

This clone was detected only once. This rearrangement joins TRBV7-2 to TRBJ2-1, with D tentatively TRBD1 (6 bases). Germline V CDR1 and CDR2: SGHTA, FQGNSA. The V gene lost 4 bases and the J gene lost 2 bases, with 18 bases spanning the gap. There are 17 residues in the CDR3. Written as DNA, the CDR3 is TGTGCCAGCAGCTCCACATATCGACAGGTGACCTACAATGAGCAGTTCTTC. Encoded protein: CASSSTYRQVTYNEQFF.

The chain joins TRBV19 to TRBJ2-5; 10 nucleotides agree with TRBD1. Per the germline V gene, CDR1 is LNHDA and CDR2 is SQIVND (reference sequence). CDR3 length equals 14 residues. The V segment lost 6 bases and the J segment 4 bases; nucleotides outside the gene matches: 5. The CDR3 region has the DNA TGTGCCAGTAGCGTGACAGGGGGCGGAGAGACCCAGTACTTC. Protein sequence: CASSVTGGGETQYF.

This sequence joins TRBV5-1 and TRBJ2-2; TRBD1 aligns across 7 bases. Germline CDR1 and CDR2: SGHRS and YFSETQ. V was clipped by 3 bases and J by 4 bases; unmatched bases: 9. The length of the CDR3 is 16 residues. The CDR3 DNA reads TGCGCCAGCAGCTCAGCCGGGACAGCGTTCACCGGGGAGCTGTTTTTT. It yields the protein CASSSAGTAFTGELFF.

This clone was counted only a few times. Relative to the germline gene, one junction end is altered; a read error may explain this. The chain recombines TRBV7-9 with TRBJ1-5; D remains unclear. This CDR3 is built from 14 residues. In germline, CDR1 is SEHNR, CDR2 FQNEAQ (reference sequence). CDR3 bases: TGTGCCAGCAGCCTAGCAGTTAGCAATCAGCCCCAGCATTTT. Translating gives CASSLAVSNQPQHF.

This clone was detected only a few times. The J gene is TRBJ2-5, the V gene TRBV11-1, with D unclear. The CDR3 runs 13 residues. CDR1 is SGHAT, CDR2 FQDESV, per germline (reference sequence). V lost 2 bases and J lost 3, with 7 bases in between. CDR3 sequence: CASSLTAEETQYF. For the CDR3, the DNA is TGTGCCAGCAGCTTAACAGCAGAAGAGACCCAGTACTTC.

The CDR3 protein is CASSHSQGVPQYF. The DNA for the CDR3 is TGCGCCAGCAGCCATTCTCAGGGGGTCCCGCAGTATTTT. The chain couples TRBV5-1 to TRBJ2-3; 7 bases are shared with TRBD1. CDR1 is SGHRS, CDR2 YFSETQ, per germline. The CDR3 has 13 amino acids. With 4 bases clipped from V and 10 bases from J, the junction kept 9 bases outside the gene matches.

This clone was recorded a few times. CDR3 sequence (DNA): TGTGCCTGGAGCGGGAGGGACAGGCTAGTGGCCCAGCATTTT. Translated: CAWSGRDRLVAQHF. This sequence joins TRBV30 and TRBJ1-5, with TRBD1 matching 8 bases. The CDR3 totals 14 residues. V lost 3 bases to trimming and J lost 11 bases; unmatched junction nucleotides: 12. Germline lookup yields CDR1 GTSNPN and CDR2 SVGIG (reference sequence).

This clone showed up many times. In nucleotides, the CDR3 is TGTGCCATCAAACCCGGACCGGAGGCTAATGAGCAGTTCTTC. It encodes CAIKPGPEANEQFF. The chain joins TRBV10-3 to TRBJ2-1, with D possibly being TRBD2 (5 bases). The germline V and J ends were trimmed by 7 bases and 7 bases, with 17 bases remaining between them. Germline V gives CDR1 ENHRY, CDR2 SYGVKD. The CDR3 is 14 amino acids.

The chain recombines TRBV4-1 with TRBJ1-2; 7 bases line up with TRBD1. Unmatched junction bases numbered 19, after V lost 3 bases and J lost 6 bases. Germline-derived CDR1 and CDR2 are MGHRA and YSYEKL. The CDR3 has 18 amino acids. CDR3 protein: CASSQTAGQPTRDHGYTF. The CDR3 DNA follows: TGCGCCAGCAGCCAGACAGCGGGACAGCCGACCCGTGACCATGGCTACACCTTC.